The sequence of this T cell receptor beta chain was determined in a study of CD8+CD57+ T cells in acquired aplastic anemia. Study at large: Sorted CD4+ and CD8+ cells yielded DNA averaging about 3.2 ug. Study-wide results and caveats: With respect to CD8+ Simpson's diversity, patients and controls did not differ significantly. Common to patients and controls were roughly 30 CD8+ CDR3 sequences.

A remark on this clonotype: Its antigen is not known.

TCR beta VDJ combinations and CDR3 sequences were profiled from genomic DNA. Each CDR3 protein gets one entry after TCRdb re-called the reads with MiXCR. The sample holds 400,000 to 600,000 distinct CDR3 sequences; roughly 34% are singletons and the top ten take less than 0.85%. Before being chosen for sequencing, patients had shown CD8+CD57+ cell expansion by flow cytometry. V was clipped by 0 bases and J by 6 bases, with 11 bases between them. The CDR3 is 14 amino acids. Germline V gene lookup returns CDR1 MNHEY and CDR2 SMNVEV (reference sequence). This chain uses TRBV27 with TRBJ2-5, with D possibly being TRBD2 (6 bases). Sequencing was done on a sample of sorted CD4+, CD8+, or CD8+CD57+ T cells (not recorded which) from PBMCs. This TCR was sampled from a human donor with aplastic anemia. The CDR3 is CASSLSRGIKTQYF. In DNA form, the CDR3 reads TGTGCCAGCAGTTTATCTCGCGGGATAAAGACCCAGTACTTC.